This TCR beta chain was captured in a study of blood T cell repertoires in COVID-19. Study context: Samples came from the United States, Italy and Spain, spanning acute and convalescent COVID-19. In each case, the material was cDNA or gDNA derived from T cells, B-cell-depleted T cells, or PBMCs.

V was shortened by 0 bases and J by 6 bases, with 7 bases between the two germline ends. CDR1 is LGHNA and CDR2 is YSLEER in the germline V gene. The CDR3 totals 13 residues. Under the authors' procedure: Estimated nucleated cell counts came from reference gene primer amplification. Data came from immunoSEQ multiplex PCR; TCRdb stores just in-frame clones and leaves some out. Clonal size and the V and J genes are those of that table, whereas D and trimming came from the DNA. The table records about 110,000 clones, about 90% of them present only once. Sequencing was performed on peripheral blood. The chain employs TRBV4-3 and TRBJ2-3; D is perhaps TRBD2 (5 bases). The sequence was collected from a human donor in a cohort sampled during active COVID-19. CDR3 DNA sequence: TGCGCCAGCAGCCAAGAGAGGGTGGATACGCAGTATTTT. Its protein is CASSQERVDTQYF.